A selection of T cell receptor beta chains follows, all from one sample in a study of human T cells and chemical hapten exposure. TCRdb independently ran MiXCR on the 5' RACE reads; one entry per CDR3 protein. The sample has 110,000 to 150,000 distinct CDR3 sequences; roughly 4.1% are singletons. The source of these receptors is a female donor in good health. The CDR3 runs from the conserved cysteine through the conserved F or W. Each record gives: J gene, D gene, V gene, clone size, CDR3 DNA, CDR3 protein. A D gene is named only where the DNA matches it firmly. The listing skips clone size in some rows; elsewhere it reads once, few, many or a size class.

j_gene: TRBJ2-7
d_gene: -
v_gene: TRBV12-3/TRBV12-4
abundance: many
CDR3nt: TGTGCCAGCAGTCCGGAGGGCCACGAGCAGTACTTC
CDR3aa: CASSPEGHEQYF

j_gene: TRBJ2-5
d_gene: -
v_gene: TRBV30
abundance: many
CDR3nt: TGTGCCTGGAGTTTATCCCAAGAGACCCAGTACTTC
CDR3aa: CAWSLSQETQYF

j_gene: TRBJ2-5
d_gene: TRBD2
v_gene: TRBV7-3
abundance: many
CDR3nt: TGTGCCAGCAGCCCGTTAGCGGGGGGGCCAGGAGAGACCCAGTACTTC
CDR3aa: CASSPLAGGPGETQYF

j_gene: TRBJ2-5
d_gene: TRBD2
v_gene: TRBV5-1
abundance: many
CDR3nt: TGCGCCAGCAGAAGCGGGGTAATGGAGACCCAGTACTTC
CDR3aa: CASRSGVMETQYF

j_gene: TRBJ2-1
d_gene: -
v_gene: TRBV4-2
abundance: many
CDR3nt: TGTGCCAGCAGCCAAGATTGGGGGGGCCCGAACAATGAGCAGTTCTTC
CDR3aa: CASSQDWGGPNNEQFF

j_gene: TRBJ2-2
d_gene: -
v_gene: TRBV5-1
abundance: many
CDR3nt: TGCGCCAGCAGCCCGGGATCCCGGTGGGCCGGGGAGCTGTTTTTT
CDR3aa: CASSPGSRWAGELFF

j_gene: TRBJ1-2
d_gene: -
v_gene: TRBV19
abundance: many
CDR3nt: TGTGCCAGTAAGCCCCCAGGACCCAACTACTATGGCTACACCTTC
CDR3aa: CASKPPGPNYYGYTF

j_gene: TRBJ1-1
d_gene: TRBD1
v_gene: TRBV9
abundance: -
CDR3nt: TGTGCCAGCAGCCCGATGACAGGGGGCCCTACTGAAGCTTTCTTT
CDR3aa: CASSPMTGGPTEAFF

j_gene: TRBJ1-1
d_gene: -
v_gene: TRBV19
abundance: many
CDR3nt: TGTGCCAGTAGTATTAGAGACGGGAACACTGAAGCTTTCTTT
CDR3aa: CASSIRDGNTEAFF

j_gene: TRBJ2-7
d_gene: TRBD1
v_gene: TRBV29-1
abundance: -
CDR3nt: TGCAGCGTTGGGGGGACAGGACTCAGCGAGCAGTACTTC
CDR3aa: CSVGGTGLSEQYF

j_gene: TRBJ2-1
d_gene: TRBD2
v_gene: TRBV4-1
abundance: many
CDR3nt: TGCGCCAGCACCCTGGGGGGACTAGCGGGGAGCTCCTACAATGAGCAGTTCTTC
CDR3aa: CASTLGGLAGSSYNEQFF

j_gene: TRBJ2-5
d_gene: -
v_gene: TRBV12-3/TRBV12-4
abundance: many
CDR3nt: TGTGCCAGCGGTCACAGTGAGACCCAGTACTTC
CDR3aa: CASGHSETQYF

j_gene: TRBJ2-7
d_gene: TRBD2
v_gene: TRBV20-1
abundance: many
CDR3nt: TGCAGTGCTAGAGCCCCAGCCCAGCGGGGGTCCTACGAGCAGTACTTC
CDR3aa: CSARAPAQRGSYEQYF

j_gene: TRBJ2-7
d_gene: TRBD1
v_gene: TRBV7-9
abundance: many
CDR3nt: TGTGCCAGCAGTTCAGAAATGGACAGGGCGGAGGAGCAGTACTTC
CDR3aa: CASSSEMDRAEEQYF

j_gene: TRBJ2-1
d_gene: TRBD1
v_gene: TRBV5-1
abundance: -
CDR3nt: TGCGCCAGCAGCTTGGAAGGGGGCCCCTACAATGAGCAGTTCTTC
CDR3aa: CASSLEGGPYNEQFF

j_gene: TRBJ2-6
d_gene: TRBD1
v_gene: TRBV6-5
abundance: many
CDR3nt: TGTGCCAGCAGTTCCCTGGGGACAGGGACTATTGGGGCCAACGTCCTGACTTTC
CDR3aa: CASSSLGTGTIGANVLTF

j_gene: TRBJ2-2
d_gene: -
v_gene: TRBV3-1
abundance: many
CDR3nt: TGTGCCAGCAGCCAAGAAGGCTCCGCGAACACCGGGGAGCTGTTTTTT
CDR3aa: CASSQEGSANTGELFF

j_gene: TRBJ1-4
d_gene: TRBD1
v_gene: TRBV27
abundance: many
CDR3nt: TGTGCCAGCAGTCGCAAGACAGGGTCTAATGAAAAACTGTTTTTT
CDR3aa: CASSRKTGSNEKLFF

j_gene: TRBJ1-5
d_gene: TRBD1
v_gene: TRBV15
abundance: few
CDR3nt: TGTGCCACCAGCAGTGCAGGGGGTCGCAATCAGCCCCAGCATTTT
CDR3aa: CATSSAGGRNQPQHF

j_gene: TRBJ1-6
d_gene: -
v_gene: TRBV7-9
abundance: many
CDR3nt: TGTGCCAGCAGCGCTGATCAAGGTTCACCCCTCCACTTT
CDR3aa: CASSADQGSPLHF

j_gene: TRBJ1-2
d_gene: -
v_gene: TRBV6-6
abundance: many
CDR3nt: TGTGCCAGCAGCCGACAAAACTATGGCTACACCTTC
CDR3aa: CASSRQNYGYTF

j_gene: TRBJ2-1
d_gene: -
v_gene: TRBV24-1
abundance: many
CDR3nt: TGTGCCACCAGTGATTCCGGGGGCAATGAGCAGTTCTTC
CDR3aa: CATSDSGGNEQFF

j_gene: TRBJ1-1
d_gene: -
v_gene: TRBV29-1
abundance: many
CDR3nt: TGCAGCGTTGACCGGGGCGGGTCGACTGAAGCTTTCTTT
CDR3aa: CSVDRGGSTEAFF

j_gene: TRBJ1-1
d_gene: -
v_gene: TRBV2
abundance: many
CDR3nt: TGTGCCAGCAGTGAAAGCTCAGTCCGAATCGAGGCTTTCTTT
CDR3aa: CASSESSVRIEAFF